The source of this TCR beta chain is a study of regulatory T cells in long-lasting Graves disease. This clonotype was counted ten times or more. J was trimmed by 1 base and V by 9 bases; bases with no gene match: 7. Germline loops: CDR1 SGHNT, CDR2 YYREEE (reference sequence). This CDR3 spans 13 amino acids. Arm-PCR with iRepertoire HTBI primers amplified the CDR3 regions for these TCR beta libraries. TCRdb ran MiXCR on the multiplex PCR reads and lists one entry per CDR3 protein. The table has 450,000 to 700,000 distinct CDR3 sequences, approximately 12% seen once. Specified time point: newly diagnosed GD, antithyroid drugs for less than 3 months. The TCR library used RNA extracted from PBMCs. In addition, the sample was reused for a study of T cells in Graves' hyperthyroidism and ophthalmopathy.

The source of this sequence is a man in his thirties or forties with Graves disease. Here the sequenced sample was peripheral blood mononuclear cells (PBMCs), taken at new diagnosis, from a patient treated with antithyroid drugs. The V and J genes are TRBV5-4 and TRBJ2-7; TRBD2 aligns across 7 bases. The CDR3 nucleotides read TGTGCCATAGGGCTAGCGGATTCCTACGAGCAGTACTTC. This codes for CAIGLADSYEQYF. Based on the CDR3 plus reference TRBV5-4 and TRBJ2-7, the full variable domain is ETGVTQSPTHLIKTRGQQVTLRCSSQSGHNTVSWYQQALGQGPQFIFQYYREEENGRGNFPPRFSGLQFPNYSSELNVNALELDDSALYLCAIGLADSYEQYFGPGTRLTVT.